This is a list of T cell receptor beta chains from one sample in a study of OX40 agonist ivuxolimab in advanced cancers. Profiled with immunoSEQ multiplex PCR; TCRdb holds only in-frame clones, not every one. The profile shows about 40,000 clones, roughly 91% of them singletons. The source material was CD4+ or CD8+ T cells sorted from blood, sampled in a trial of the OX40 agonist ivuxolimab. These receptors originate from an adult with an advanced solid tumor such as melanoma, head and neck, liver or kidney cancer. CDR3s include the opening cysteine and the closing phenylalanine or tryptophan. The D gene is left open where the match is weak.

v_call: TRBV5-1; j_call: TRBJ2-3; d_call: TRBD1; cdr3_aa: CASLGQGADTQYF
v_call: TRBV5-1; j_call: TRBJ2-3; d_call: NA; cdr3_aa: CASSQDTASTDTQYF
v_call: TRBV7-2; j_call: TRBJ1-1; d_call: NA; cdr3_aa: CASSFPQSGEAFF
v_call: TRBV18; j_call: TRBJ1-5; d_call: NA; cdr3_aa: CASSLGTSGTNQPQHF
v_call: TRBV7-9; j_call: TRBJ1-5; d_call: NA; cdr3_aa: CASSLDDGVPQHF
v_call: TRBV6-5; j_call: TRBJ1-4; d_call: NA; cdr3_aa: CASRPSGGSNEKLFF
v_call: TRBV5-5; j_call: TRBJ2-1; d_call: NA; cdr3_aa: CASSPRDYNEQFF
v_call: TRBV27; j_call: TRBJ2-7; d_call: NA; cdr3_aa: CASSRGGATEQYF
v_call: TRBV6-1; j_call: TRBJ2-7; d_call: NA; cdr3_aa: CASSPGGGWEQYF
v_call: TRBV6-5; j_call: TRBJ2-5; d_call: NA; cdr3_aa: CASSYTPETQYF
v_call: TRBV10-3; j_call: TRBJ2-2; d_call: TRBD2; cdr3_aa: CAISPPRAGAGELFF
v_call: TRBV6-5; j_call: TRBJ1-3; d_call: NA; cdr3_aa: CASSSVGGTGNTIYF
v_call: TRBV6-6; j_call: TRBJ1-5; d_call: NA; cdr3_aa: CASSYGWGGSQPQHF
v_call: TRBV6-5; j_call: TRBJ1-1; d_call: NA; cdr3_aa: CASSYYGALGTEAFF
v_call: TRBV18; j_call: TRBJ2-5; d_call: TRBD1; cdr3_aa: CASSGTGKETQYF
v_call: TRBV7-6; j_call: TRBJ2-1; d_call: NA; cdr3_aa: CASSSRLYNEQFF
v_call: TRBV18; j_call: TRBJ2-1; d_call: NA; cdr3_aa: CASSPPYNEQFF
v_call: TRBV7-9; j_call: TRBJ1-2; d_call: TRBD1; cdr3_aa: CASSPGGTQGTYGYTF
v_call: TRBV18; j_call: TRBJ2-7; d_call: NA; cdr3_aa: CASSLGGTLGYEQYF
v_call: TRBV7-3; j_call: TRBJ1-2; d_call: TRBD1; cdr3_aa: CASSITGGDYGYTF
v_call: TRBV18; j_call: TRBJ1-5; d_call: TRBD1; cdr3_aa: CASSEGTGGSNQPQHF
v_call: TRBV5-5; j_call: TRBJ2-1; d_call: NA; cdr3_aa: CASSLVWGVREFF
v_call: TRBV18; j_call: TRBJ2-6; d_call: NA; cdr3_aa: CASSPFSFGGTGANVLTF
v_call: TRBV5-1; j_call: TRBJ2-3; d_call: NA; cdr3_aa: CASNQPQGTSADTQYF
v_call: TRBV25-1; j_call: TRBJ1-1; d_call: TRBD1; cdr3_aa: CASSEVGQGNTEAFF
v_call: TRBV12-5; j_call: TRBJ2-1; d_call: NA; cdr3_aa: CASGLEMEQNEQFF
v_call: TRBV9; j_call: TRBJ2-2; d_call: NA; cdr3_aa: CASSVAQGMGPGRELFF
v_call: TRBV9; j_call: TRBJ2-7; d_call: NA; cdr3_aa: CASSVGGGAAGNEQYF
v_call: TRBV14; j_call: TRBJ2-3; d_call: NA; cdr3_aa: CASSQGEIAQYF
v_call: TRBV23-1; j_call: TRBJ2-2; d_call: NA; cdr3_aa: CASSQWGGGTGELFF
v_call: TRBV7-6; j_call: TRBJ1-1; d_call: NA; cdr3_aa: CASSLDGPEAFF
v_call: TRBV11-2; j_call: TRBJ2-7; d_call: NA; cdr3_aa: CASSRDRSYEQYF
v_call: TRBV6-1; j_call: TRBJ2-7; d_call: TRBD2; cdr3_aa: CASSEAPGGGYYEQYF
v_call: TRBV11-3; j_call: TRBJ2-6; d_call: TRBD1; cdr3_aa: CASSLGQGVGANVLTF
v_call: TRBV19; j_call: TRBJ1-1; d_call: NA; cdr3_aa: CASSIARTVNTEAFF
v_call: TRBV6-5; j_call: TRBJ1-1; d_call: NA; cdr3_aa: CASSMDPMNTEAFF
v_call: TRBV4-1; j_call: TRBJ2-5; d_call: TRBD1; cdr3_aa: CASSQNTGTGGQETQYF
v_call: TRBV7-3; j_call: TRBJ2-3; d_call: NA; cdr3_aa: CASSSSTDTQYF
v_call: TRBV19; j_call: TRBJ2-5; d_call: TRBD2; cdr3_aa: CASSSFGGGETQYF
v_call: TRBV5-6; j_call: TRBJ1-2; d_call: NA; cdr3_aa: CASSLVGAAYGYTF
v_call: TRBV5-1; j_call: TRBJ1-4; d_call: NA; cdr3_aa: CASSPEGLGNEKLFF
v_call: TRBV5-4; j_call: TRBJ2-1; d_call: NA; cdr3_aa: CASSLVVGGPGEQFF
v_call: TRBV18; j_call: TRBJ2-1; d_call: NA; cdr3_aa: CASSPPASGGPNEQFF
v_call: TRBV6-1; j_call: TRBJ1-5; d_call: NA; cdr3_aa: CACSEARVSNQPQHF
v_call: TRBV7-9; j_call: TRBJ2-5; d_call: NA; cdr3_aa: CASSSGQSETQYF
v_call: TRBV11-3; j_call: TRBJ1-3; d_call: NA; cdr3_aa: CASSEVAQIRVAGNTIYF
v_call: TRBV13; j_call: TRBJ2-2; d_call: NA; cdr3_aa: CASSLAGGTNTGELFF
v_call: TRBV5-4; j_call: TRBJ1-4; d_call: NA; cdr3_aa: CASSPTYSATNEKLFF